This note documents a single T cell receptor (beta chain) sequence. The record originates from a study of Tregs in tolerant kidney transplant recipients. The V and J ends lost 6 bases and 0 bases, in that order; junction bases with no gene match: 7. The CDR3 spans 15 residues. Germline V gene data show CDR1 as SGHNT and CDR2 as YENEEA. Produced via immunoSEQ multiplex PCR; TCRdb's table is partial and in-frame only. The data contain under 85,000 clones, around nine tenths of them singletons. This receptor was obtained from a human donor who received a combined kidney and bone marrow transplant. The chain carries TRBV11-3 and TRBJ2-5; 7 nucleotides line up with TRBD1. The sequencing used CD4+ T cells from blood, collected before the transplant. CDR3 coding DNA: TGTGCCAGCAGTACAGGGGCCTCGTACCAAGAGACCCAGTACTTC. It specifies CASSTGASYQETQYF.